The clone carrying this T cell receptor beta chain has a handful of counts. This entry is derived from a study of blood T cells in healthy people across ages. Primed by a sample-barcoded 5' primer and a J-beta primer mix, a second PCR proceeded for about 6 to 11 cycles. TCRdb re-analysed the 5' RACE reads in MiXCR, keeping a single row per CDR3 protein. The profile shows around 820,000 distinct CDR3 sequences, roughly 25% of them singletons. Germline V gives CDR1 MDHEN, CDR2 SYDVKM. Germline trimming cut 4 bases from V and 5 bases from J; bases unmatched to any gene: 11. This CDR3 is 17 amino acids long. Separately, the same data were catalogued under a study of T cells of mothers and their children.

The V gene is TRBV28, the J gene TRBJ2-5; the match to TRBD1 covers 12 bases. Sequencing was carried out using blood. The sequence derives from a boy between 10 and 17 years old in good health. CDR3 nucleotides: TGTGCCAGCAGTTCCTCCGGGACAGGGGGCTTCGGGGAGACCCAGTACTTC. Protein product: CASSSSGTGGFGETQYF.